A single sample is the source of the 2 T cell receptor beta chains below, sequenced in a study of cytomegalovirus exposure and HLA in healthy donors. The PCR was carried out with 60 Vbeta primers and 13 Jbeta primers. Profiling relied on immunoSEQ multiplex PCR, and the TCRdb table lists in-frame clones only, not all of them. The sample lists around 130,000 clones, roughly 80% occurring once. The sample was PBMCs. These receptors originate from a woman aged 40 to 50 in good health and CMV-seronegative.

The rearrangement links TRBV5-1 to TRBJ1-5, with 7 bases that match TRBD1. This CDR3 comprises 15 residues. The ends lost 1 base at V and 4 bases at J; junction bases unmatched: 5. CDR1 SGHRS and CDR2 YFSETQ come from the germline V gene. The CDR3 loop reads CASSLIPGGNQPQHF. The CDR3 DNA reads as TGCGCCAGCAGCTTGATTCCAGGGGGGAATCAGCCCCAGCATTTT.

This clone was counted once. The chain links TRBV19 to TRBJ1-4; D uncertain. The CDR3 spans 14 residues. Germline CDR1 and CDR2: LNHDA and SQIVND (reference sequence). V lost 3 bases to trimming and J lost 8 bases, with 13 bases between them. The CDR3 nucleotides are TGTGCCAGTAGTATGGGTCTGACTAGAGAAAAACTGTTTTTT. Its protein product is CASSMGLTREKLFF.